This T cell receptor (beta chain) was captured in a study of blood T cell repertoires in COVID-19. The germline gives CDR1 SGHVS, CDR2 FQNEAQ. This CDR3 spans 15 amino acids. Trimming cost V 4 bases and J 4 bases, with 16 bases left between them. Measured with immunoSEQ multiplex PCR; TCRdb has only the in-frame clones, and not every one. The sample includes more than 200,000 clones, roughly 85% seen only once; the top ten take about 10%. The sample consisted of PBMCs or T cells enriched from blood (not recorded which). The sequence was collected from a man younger than 40 who had recovered from COVID-19. This chain uses TRBV7-8 with TRBJ1-2; D is undetermined. The CDR3 protein is CASSSKDAAAYGYTF. CDR3 DNA: TGTGCCAGCAGCTCGAAAGACGCCGCGGCCTATGGCTACACCTTC.